Listed here are 3 T cell receptor beta chains from one sample, sequenced in a study of CD8 T cells in ankylosing spondylitis. TCRdb called the 5' RACE reads again in MiXCR, with one record for every CDR3 protein. Among tens of thousands of distinct CDR3 sequences listed, around 2.5% were seen once. The specimen sequenced was blood, either unsorted or a sorted T cell fraction (not recorded which). The receptors were gathered from a female donor with ankylosing spondylitis or in good health (not recorded which).

This clonotype has ten or more counts. The J gene is TRBJ2-3, the V gene TRBV9; unclear D gene. Germline V gene data show CDR1 as SGDLS and CDR2 as YYNGEE. This CDR3 comprises 15 residues. Trimming took 0 bases from V and 2 from J, leaving 10 bases between them. CDR3 sequence reads: CASSVGPQITDTQYF. The CDR3 DNA reads as TGTGCCAGCAGCGTAGGCCCTCAGATCACAGATACGCAGTATTTT. Drawing the rest from reference TRBV9 and TRBJ2-3, the complete variable domain is DSGVTQTPKHLITATGQRVTLRCSPRSGDLSVYWYQQSLDQGLQFLIQYYNGEERAKGNILERFSAQQFPDLHSELNLSSLELGDSALYFCASSVGPQITDTQYFGPGTRLTVL.

This clonotype was counted ten times or more. J is TRBJ1-2 and V is TRBV9; 7 bases are a match to TRBD1. V lost 0 bases, J lost 6 bases, and 14 bases stayed unmatched. This CDR3 spans 17 amino acids. Germline assignment: CDR1 SGDLS and CDR2 YYNGEE. The CDR3 coding sequence is TGTGCCAGCAGCGTAGCGGGGACAGTTTCCTATAGGGATGGCTACACCTTC. This translates into CASSVAGTVSYRDGYTF.

This clonotype was counted ten times or more. The J gene is TRBJ2-7, the V gene TRBV9, with unresolved D. Germline CDR1 SGDLS, CDR2 YYNGEE. Trimming removed 0 bases from V and 5 bases from J, with 9 bases in between. The CDR3 loop spans 13 amino acids. CDR3 region: CASSVGQVHEQYF. For the CDR3, the DNA is TGTGCCAGCAGCGTAGGGCAGGTACACGAGCAGTACTTC.